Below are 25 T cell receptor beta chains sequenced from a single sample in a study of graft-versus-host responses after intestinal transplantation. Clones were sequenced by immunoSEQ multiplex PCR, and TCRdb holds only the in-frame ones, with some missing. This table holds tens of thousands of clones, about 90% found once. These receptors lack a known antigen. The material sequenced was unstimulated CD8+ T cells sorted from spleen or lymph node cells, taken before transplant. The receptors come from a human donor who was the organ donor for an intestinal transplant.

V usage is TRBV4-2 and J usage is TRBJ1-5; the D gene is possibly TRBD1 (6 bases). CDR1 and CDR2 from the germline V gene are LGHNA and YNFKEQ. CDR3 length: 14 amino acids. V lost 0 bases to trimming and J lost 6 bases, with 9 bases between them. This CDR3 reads CASSQDRGAQPQHF. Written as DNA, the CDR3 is TGTGCCAGCAGCCAAGATCGGGGGGCTCAGCCCCAGCATTTT.

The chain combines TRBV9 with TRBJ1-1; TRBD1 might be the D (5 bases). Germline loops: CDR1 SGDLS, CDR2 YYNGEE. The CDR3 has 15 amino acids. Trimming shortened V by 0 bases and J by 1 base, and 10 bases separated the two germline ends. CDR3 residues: CASSVGVTGNTEAFF. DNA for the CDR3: TGTGCCAGCAGCGTAGGCGTAACAGGGAACACTGAAGCTTTCTTT.

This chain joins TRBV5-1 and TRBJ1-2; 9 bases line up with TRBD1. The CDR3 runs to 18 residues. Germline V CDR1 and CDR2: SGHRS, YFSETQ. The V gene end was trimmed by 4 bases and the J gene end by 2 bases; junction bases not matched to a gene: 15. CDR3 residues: CASSAGPGTGTPNYGYTF. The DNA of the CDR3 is TGCGCCAGCAGCGCCGGTCCCGGGACAGGGACGCCCAACTATGGCTACACCTTC.

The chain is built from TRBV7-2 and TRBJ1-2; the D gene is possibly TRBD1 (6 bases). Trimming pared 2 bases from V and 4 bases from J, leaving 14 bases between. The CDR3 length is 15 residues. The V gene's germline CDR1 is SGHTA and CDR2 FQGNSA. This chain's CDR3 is CASSLYQGSCYGYTF. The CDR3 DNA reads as TGTGCCAGCAGCTTATATCAGGGGAGCTGCTATGGCTACACCTTC.

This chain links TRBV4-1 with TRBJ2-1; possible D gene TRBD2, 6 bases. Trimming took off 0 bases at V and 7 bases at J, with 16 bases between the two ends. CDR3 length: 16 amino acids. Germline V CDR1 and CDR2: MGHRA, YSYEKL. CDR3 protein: CASSQERQGAGNEQFF. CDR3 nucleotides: TGCGCCAGCAGCCAAGAAAGGCAGGGAGCGGGTAATGAGCAGTTCTTC.

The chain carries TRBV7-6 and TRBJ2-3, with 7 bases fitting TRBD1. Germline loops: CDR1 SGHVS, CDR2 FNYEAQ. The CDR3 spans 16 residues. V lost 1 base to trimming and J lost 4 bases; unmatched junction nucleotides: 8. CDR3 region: CASSLEQGTQADTQYF. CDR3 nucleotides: TGTGCCAGCAGCTTAGAACAGGGGACGCAGGCAGATACGCAGTATTTT.

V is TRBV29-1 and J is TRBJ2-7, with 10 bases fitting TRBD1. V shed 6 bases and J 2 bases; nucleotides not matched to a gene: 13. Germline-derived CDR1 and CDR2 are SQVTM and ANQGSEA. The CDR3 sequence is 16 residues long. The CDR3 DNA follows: TGCAGCGTCTTAGGTGGGGGACAGGGGAGCCCCTACGAGCAGTACGTC. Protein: CSVLGGGQGSPYEQYV.

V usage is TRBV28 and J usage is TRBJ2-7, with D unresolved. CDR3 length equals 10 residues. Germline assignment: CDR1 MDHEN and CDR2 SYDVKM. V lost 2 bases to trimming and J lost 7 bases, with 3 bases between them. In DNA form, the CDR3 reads TGTGCCAGCAGTTTAGGGGAGCAGTACGTC. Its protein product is CASSLGEQYV.

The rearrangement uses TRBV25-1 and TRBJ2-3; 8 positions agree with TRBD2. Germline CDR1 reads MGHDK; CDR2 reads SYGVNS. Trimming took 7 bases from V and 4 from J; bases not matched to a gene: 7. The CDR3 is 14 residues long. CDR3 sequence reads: CASTAGREADTQYF. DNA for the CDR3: TGTGCCAGCACTGCCGGGAGGGAAGCAGATACGCAGTATTTT. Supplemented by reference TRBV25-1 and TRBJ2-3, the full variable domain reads EADIYQTPRYLVIGTGKKITLECSQTMGHDKMYWYQQDPGMELHLIHYSYGVNSTEKGDLSSESTVSRIRTEHFPLTLESARPSHTSQYLCASTAGREADTQYFGPGTRLTVL.

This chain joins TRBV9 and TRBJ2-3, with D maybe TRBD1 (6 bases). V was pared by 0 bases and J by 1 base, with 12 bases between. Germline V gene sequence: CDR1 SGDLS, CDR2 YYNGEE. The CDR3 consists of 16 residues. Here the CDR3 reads CASSVASGARTDTQYF. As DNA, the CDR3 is TGTGCCAGCAGCGTAGCTTCAGGGGCCCGCACAGATACGCAGTATTTT.

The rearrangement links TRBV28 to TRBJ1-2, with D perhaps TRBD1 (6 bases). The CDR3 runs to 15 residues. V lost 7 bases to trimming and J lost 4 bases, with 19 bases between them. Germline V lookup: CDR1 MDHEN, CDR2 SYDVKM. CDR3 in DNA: TGTGCCAGCATCTGGATGGGCGAACAGGGCTATGGCTACACCTTC. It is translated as CASIWMGEQGYGYTF.

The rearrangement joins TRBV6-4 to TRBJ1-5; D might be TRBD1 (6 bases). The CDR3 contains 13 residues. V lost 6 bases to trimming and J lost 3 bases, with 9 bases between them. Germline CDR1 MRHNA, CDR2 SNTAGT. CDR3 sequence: CASSEGDNQPQHF. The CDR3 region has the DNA TGTGCCAGCAGCGAGGGGGACAATCAGCCCCAGCATTTT.

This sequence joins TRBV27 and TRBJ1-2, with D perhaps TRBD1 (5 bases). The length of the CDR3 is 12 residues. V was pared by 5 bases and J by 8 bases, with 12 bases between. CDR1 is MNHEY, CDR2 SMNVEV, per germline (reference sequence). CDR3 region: CASSAGGGGYTF. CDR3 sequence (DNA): TGTGCCAGCAGTGCCGGGGGTGGGGGCTACACCTTC.

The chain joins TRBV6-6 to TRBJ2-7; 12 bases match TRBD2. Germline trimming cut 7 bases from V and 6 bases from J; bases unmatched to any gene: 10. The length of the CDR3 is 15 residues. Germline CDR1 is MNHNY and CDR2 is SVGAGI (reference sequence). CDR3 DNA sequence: TGTGCCAGCAAGGGCGCTAGCGGGGGGGCCCTCGAGCAGTACGTC. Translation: CASKGASGGALEQYV.

In DNA form, the CDR3 reads TGTGCCAGCGTCGGTCGTGTAGCGGGGGGGCTGGGTGAGCAGTTCTTC. It translates to CASVGRVAGGLGEQFF. The J gene is TRBJ2-1, the V gene TRBV7-9, with 11 bases lining up with TRBD2. The V segment lost 8 bases and the J segment 9 bases; nucleotides outside the gene matches: 15. This CDR3 is 16 amino acids long. The germline gives CDR1 SEHNR, CDR2 FQNEAQ (reference sequence).

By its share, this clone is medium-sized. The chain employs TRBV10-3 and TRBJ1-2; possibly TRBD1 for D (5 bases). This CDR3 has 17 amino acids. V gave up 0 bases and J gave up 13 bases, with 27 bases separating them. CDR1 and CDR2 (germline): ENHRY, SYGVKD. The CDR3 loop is CAISESGQGKGGGGCTF. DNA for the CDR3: TGTGCCATCAGTGAGTCGGGGCAGGGAAAGGGAGGTGGGGGTTGCACCTTC.

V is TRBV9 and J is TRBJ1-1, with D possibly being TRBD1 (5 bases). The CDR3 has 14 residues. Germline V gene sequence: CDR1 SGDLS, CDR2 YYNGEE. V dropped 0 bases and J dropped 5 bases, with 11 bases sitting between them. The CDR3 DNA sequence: TGTGCCAGCAGCGTAGCTGGAGGGGAGACTGAAGCTTTCTTT. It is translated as CASSVAGGETEAFF.

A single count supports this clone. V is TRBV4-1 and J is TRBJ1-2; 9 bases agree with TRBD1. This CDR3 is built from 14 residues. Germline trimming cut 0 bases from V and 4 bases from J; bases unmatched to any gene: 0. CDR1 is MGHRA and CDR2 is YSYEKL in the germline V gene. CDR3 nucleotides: TGCGCCAGCAGCCAAGAACAGGGGGCCTATGGCTACACCTTC. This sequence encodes CASSQEQGAYGYTF.

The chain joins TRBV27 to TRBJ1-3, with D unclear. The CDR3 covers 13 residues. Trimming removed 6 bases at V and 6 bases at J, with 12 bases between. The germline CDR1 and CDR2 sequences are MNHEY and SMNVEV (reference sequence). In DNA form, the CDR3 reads TGTGCCAGCAGCCCGATGCGAGAAAACACCATATATTTT. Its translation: CASSPMRENTIYF.

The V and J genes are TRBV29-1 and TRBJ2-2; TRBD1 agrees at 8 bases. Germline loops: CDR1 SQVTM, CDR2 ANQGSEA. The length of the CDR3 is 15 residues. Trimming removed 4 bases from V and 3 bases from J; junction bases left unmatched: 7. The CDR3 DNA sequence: TGCAGCGTTGTACCACAGGGGGGCTACACCGGGGAGCTGTTTTTT. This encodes CSVVPQGGYTGELFF.

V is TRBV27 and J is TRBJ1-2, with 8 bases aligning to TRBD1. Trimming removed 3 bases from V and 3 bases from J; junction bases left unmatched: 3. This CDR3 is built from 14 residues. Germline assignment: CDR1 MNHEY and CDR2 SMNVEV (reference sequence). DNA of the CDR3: TGTGCCAGCAGTTTCCAGACAGGGGACTATGGCTACACCTTC. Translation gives CASSFQTGDYGYTF.

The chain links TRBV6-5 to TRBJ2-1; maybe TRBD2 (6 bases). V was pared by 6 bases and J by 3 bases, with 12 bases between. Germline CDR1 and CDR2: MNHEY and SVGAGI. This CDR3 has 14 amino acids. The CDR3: CASSLGGIYNEQFF. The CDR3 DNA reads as TGTGCCAGCAGCCTCGGGGGTATCTACAATGAGCAGTTCTTC.

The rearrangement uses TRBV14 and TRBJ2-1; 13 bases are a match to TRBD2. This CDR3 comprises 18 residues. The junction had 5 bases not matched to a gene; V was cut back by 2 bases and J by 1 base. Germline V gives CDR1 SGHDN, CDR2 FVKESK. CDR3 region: CASSQWGLAGTSYNEQFF. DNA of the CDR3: TGTGCCAGCAGCCAATGGGGACTAGCGGGGACATCCTACAATGAGCAGTTCTTC.

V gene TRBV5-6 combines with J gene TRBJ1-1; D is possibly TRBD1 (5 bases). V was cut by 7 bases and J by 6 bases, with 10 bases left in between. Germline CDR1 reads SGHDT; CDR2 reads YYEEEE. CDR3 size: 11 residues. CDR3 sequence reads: CASQAGAEAFF. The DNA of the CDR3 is TGTGCCAGCCAAGCGGGGGCTGAAGCTTTCTTT.

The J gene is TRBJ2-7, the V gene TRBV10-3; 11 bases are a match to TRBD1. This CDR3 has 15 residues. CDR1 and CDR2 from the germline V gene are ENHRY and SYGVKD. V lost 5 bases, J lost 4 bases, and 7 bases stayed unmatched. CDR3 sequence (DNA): TGTGCCATCAGTCCCGGGACAGGGGGGACTTACGAGCAGTACGTC. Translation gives CAISPGTGGTYEQYV.